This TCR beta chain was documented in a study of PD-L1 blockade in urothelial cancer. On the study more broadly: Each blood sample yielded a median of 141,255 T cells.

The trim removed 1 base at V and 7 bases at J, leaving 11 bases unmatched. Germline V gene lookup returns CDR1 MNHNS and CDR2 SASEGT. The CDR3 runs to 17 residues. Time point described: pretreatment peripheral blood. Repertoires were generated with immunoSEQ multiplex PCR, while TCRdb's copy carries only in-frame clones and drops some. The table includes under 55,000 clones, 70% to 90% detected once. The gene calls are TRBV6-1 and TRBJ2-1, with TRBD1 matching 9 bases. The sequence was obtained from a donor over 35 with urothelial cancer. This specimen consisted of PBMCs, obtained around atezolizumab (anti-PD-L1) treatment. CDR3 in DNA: TGTGCCAGCAGTGAAGGAGAAAGGACAGGGGTAATGAATGAGCAGTTCTTC. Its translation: CASSEGERTGVMNEQFF.